One sample yielded the 26 T cell receptor beta chains listed below, sequenced in a study of CD8+ T cells in alopecia areata. Reverse transcribed after extraction, RNA yielded cDNA as the sequencing template. Produced via immunoSEQ multiplex PCR; TCRdb's table is partial and in-frame only. The sample lists 150,000 to 200,000 clones, roughly 60% occurring once. This sample's treatment: oral pan-JAK inhibitor, 5-10 mg twice daily. The material sequenced was CD4+ T cells sorted from blood, taken at roughly week 49, from a patient treated with tofacitinib. The receptors stem from a human donor with alopecia areata.

CDR3 sequence (DNA): TGTGCCTGTTCGGCGGTTGAGAGCAATCAGCCCCAGCATTTT. It is translated as CACSAVESNQPQHF. This sequence joins TRBV30 and TRBJ1-5; D is unresolved. V shed 6 bases and J shed 1 base, with 13 bases lying between them. The CDR3 sequence is 14 residues long. From germline, CDR1 is GTSNPN and CDR2 SVGIG (reference sequence).

The chain recombines TRBV10-3 with TRBJ2-1; D possibly corresponds to TRBD1 (5 bases). Germline V lookup: CDR1 ENHRY, CDR2 SYGVKD. The CDR3 spans 12 residues. The V end lost 4 bases, the J end lost 8 bases, and 9 bases lay between the germline ends. The CDR3 DNA reads TGTGCCATCAGTGGGACAAACGATGAGCAGTTCTTC. This gives the protein CAISGTNDEQFF.

V gene TRBV7-2 combines with J gene TRBJ1-2, with D unclear. The germline V and J ends were trimmed by 7 bases and 5 bases, with 14 bases remaining between them. This CDR3 contains 13 residues. Germline CDR1 SGHTA, CDR2 FQGNSA. The CDR3 DNA follows: TGTGCCAGCATCGAAAAACCGGGATATGGCTACACCTTC. It is translated as CASIEKPGYGYTF.

The V call is TRBV19, the J call TRBJ1-2, with D hard to call. Germline assignment: CDR1 LNHDA and CDR2 SQIVND (reference sequence). This CDR3 spans 14 amino acids. V lost 5 bases and J lost 4, with 14 bases in between. CDR3 protein: CASSLTNKIYGYTF. CDR3 DNA sequence: TGTGCCAGTAGTTTAACCAACAAGATCTATGGCTACACCTTC.

This chain joins TRBV9 and TRBJ1-2, with a possible D match to TRBD1 (5 bases). Germline V gene lookup returns CDR1 SGDLS and CDR2 YYNGEE. Trimming shortened V by 4 bases and J by 4 bases, and 17 bases separated the two germline ends. CDR3 length: 15 residues. The CDR3 sequence is CASSPRVGGGYGYTF. CDR3 DNA sequence: TGTGCCAGCAGCCCCAGGGTGGGCGGGGGCTATGGCTACACCTTC.

The chain has TRBV19 and TRBJ2-6; perhaps TRBD2 as D (5 bases). The CDR3 runs to 15 residues. Germline V CDR1 and CDR2: LNHDA, SQIVND (reference sequence). Trimming pared 11 bases from V and 1 base from J, leaving 15 bases between. The chain's CDR3 is CAAGGDRSGANVLTF. CDR3 nucleotide sequence: TGTGCCGCCGGAGGCGACCGTTCTGGGGCCAACGTCCTGACTTTC.

The chain combines TRBV30 with TRBJ2-3, with 7 bases fitting TRBD1. CDR1 and CDR2 (germline): GTSNPN, SVGIG (reference sequence). The CDR3 runs to 15 residues. With V trimmed by 4 bases and J by 6 bases, 13 bases remained unmatched. CDR3 sequence: CAWTDDNRGTDTQYF. CDR3 in DNA: TGTGCCTGGACCGACGATAACAGGGGAACGGATACGCAGTATTTT.

The genes are TRBV9 and TRBJ1-1; TRBD1 matches at 8 bases. CDR1 SGDLS and CDR2 YYNGEE come from the germline V gene. CDR3 length equals 15 residues. V dropped 1 base and J dropped 4; count of bases not matched to a gene: 6. DNA of the CDR3: TGTGCCAGCAGCGTAATGTCAGGGGGCTTCACTGAAGCTTTCTTT. It translates to CASSVMSGGFTEAFF.

The chain recombines TRBV30 with TRBJ2-1, with 7 nucleotides matching TRBD1. CDR3 length: 17 amino acids. The V gene end was trimmed by 4 bases and the J gene end by 6 bases; junction bases not matched to a gene: 18. The V gene's germline CDR1 is GTSNPN and CDR2 SVGIG (reference sequence). The CDR3 reads CAWTKGAMVTTVNEQFF. CDR3 bases: TGTGCCTGGACGAAGGGGGCTATGGTCACCACGGTCAATGAGCAGTTCTTC.

The chain joins TRBV2 to TRBJ2-3; 8 bases fit TRBD2. Germline V gives CDR1 SNHLY, CDR2 FYNNEI. The CDR3 loop spans 13 amino acids. V trimming: 3 bases; J trimming: 8 bases; junction bases outside the gene matches: 4. CDR3 protein: CASSDGTRATQYF. The CDR3 DNA sequence: TGTGCCAGCAGTGATGGGACTAGGGCTACGCAGTATTTT.

This clone was recorded a few times. The chain has TRBV25-1 and TRBJ2-5; TRBD1 agrees at 7 bases. The germline V gene encodes CDR1 MGHDK and CDR2 SYGVNS. The CDR3 loop spans 17 amino acids. Trimming removed 7 bases from V and 1 base from J; junction bases left unmatched: 15. CDR3 sequence (DNA): TGTGCCAGCACCAAACCAAAGGGGGCATCGGGCCAAGAGACCCAGTACTTC. Its translation: CASTKPKGASGQETQYF.

This clone was seen more than once but under ten times. The V gene is TRBV5-4, the J gene TRBJ2-1; TRBD1 matches 12 bases. Per germline, CDR1 SGHNT and CDR2 YYREEE (reference sequence). The CDR3 runs 15 residues. The V and J ends lost 3 bases and 6 bases, in that order; junction bases with no gene match: 4. The CDR3 region has the DNA TGTGCCAGCAGCTCTCGGGACAGGGGGCGCAATGAGCAGTTCTTC. Translating gives CASSSRDRGRNEQFF.

V is TRBV9 and J is TRBJ1-2; possibly TRBD1 for D (6 bases). The V end was cut by 3 bases, the J end by 0 bases, with 12 bases between. Germline values: CDR1 SGDLS, CDR2 YYNGEE. The CDR3 contains 15 residues. CDR3 loop: CASSATGRTNYGYTF. In DNA, the CDR3 is TGTGCCAGCAGCGCAACAGGGAGAACTAACTATGGCTACACCTTC.

A remark on this clone: The same CDR3 arises from other DNA sequences in this sample as well. The V call is TRBV30, the J call TRBJ1-2, with D uncertain. Germline lookup yields CDR1 GTSNPN and CDR2 SVGIG (reference sequence). The CDR3 runs 11 residues. V was trimmed by 5 bases and J by 3 bases, leaving 7 bases between them. CDR3 sequence: CAWYRDYGYTF. The CDR3 coding sequence is TGTGCCTGGTACAGAGACTATGGCTACACCTTC.

V is TRBV4-1 and J is TRBJ2-4; D tentatively fits TRBD1 or TRBD2 (6 bases each). The germline CDR1 and CDR2 sequences are MGHRA and YSYEKL. Trimming took 4 bases from V and 9 from J, leaving 22 bases between them. This CDR3 spans 16 amino acids. The CDR3 is CASSPRGEDIRTIQYF. Here the CDR3 DNA reads TGCGCCAGCAGCCCGAGGGGGGAGGACATAAGGACCATTCAGTACTTC.

This clone is a singleton in its sample. The chain is built from TRBV30 and TRBJ1-5; D is unclear. This CDR3 region has 14 residues. The germline V and J ends were trimmed by 0 bases and 3 bases, with 9 bases remaining between them. CDR1 is GTSNPN and CDR2 is SVGIG in the germline V gene (reference sequence). The CDR3 DNA is TGTGCCTGGAGTGTACAAGCTCACAATCAGCCCCAGCATTTT. Protein: CAWSVQAHNQPQHF.

With regard to this clone: This sample also contains other DNA sequences that code for the same CDR3. The genes are TRBV9 and TRBJ1-1; no reliable D call. The V end lost 0 bases, the J end lost 3 bases, and 9 bases lay between the germline ends. The germline CDR1 and CDR2 sequences are SGDLS and YYNGEE. CDR3 length: 14 residues. Written as DNA, the CDR3 is TGTGCCAGCAGCGTAGAGGGCCGAGACACTGAAGCTTTCTTT. Amino acid sequence: CASSVEGRDTEAFF.

V gene TRBV30 combines with J gene TRBJ1-1; D unclear. In germline, CDR1 is GTSNPN, CDR2 SVGIG (reference sequence). Trimming shortened V by 4 bases and J by 8 bases, and 14 bases separated the two germline ends. The CDR3 totals 12 residues. The CDR3 is CAWTRSGPEAFF. CDR3 coding DNA: TGTGCCTGGACCAGATCCGGACCGGAAGCTTTCTTT.

The rearrangement joins TRBV20-1 to TRBJ1-1; D not certain. The ends were cut back, 3 bases at V and 11 bases at J, with 13 bases in the middle. The V gene's germline CDR1 is DFQATT and CDR2 SNEGSKA (reference sequence). The CDR3 runs 11 residues. This chain's CDR3 is CSASVVTQAFF. DNA for the CDR3: TGCAGTGCTAGTGTCGTAACGCAGGCTTTCTTT.

V usage is TRBV14 and J usage is TRBJ2-2, with D unclear. Germline V gene lookup returns CDR1 SGHDN and CDR2 FVKESK. This CDR3 contains 13 residues. V lost 1 base and J lost 6, with 6 bases in between. CDR3 amino acids: CASSQARSGELFF. The CDR3, as DNA: TGTGCCAGCAGCCAAGCTCGGTCCGGGGAGCTGTTTTTT.

This clone was seen a single time. The CDR3 protein is CASSSQGARGYTF. The DNA of the CDR3 is TGTGCCAGCAGTTCCCAGGGGGCGCGTGGCTACACCTTC. The V gene is TRBV6-5, the J gene TRBJ1-2, with 8 bases fitting TRBD1. Unmatched junction bases numbered 5, after V lost 4 bases and J lost 7 bases. This CDR3 spans 13 amino acids. CDR1 is MNHEY and CDR2 is SVGAGI in the germline V gene.

This clone appeared a few times. Other DNA sequences from this sample encode an identical CDR3 as well. The chain links TRBV6-5 to TRBJ1-1; the D gene is possibly TRBD1 (6 bases). Germline CDR1 MNHEY, CDR2 SVGAGI. V lost 0 bases to trimming and J lost 1 base, with 6 bases between them. The CDR3 is 14 amino acids. The CDR3 here is CASSYSTGNTEAFF. The DNA of the CDR3 is TGTGCCAGCAGTTACTCGACAGGGAACACTGAAGCTTTCTTT.

V and J are TRBV29-1 and TRBJ2-7, with 7 positions matching TRBD1. Unmatched junction bases numbered 2, after V lost 6 bases and J lost 0 bases. The CDR3 runs 12 residues. Germline V gene lookup returns CDR1 SQVTM and CDR2 ANQGSEA. The CDR3 DNA follows: TGCAGCGTACAGGGGTCCTCCTACGAGCAGTACTTC. This codes for CSVQGSSYEQYF.

This clone was detected only a few times. V usage is TRBV6-6 and J usage is TRBJ1-1; D remains unclear. This CDR3 comprises 11 residues. V was trimmed by 3 bases and J by 6 bases, leaving 5 bases between them. The V gene's germline CDR1 is MNHNY and CDR2 SVGAGI (reference sequence). CDR3 DNA sequence: TGTGCCAGCAGTTATGATGCTGAAGCTTTCTTT. This encodes CASSYDAEAFF.

The chain links TRBV9 to TRBJ2-7; possibly TRBD2 for D (5 bases). The CDR3 extends over 15 amino acids. Germline values: CDR1 SGDLS, CDR2 YYNGEE. V was cut by 0 bases and J by 1 base, with 11 bases left in between. The CDR3 coding sequence is TGTGCCAGCAGCGTAGACACGGGGTATTCCTACGAGCAGTACTTC. This translates into CASSVDTGYSYEQYF.

The rearrangement joins TRBV30 to TRBJ1-2; D is unclear. V lost 1 base to trimming and J lost 3 bases, with 6 bases between them. There are 12 residues in the CDR3. Per germline, CDR1 GTSNPN and CDR2 SVGIG (reference sequence). The CDR3 reads CAWSDSDYGYTF. The CDR3 nucleotides read TGTGCCTGGAGTGATTCGGACTATGGCTACACCTTC.